This is a list of T cell receptor beta chains from one sample in a study of cytomegalovirus exposure and HLA in healthy donors. Data came from immunoSEQ multiplex PCR; TCRdb stores just in-frame clones and leaves some out. The sample records 30,000 to 40,000 clones, approximately 82% being singletons. The sequencing sample was made of PBMCs. All receptors come from a young woman in good health and CMV-seropositive. The CDR3 runs from the conserved cysteine through the conserved F or W. D genes are given only for firm matches. Clone size is not always given. Where it is, it says once, few, many or a class for expanded clones.

>TRBV27|TRBJ1-3|NA|once
TGTGCCAGCAGCGGGGGACTCCCCGGCTCTGGAAACACCATATATTTT
CASSGGLPGSGNTIYF
>TRBV19|TRBJ2-1|NA|NA
TGTGCCAGTAGTATAATAGGGGTCGAGAGCAATGAGCAGTTCTTC
CASSIIGVESNEQFF
>TRBV11-2|TRBJ2-7|TRBD1|once
TGTGCCAGCAGACCACTACAGGGGCCCTACGAGCAGTACTTC
CASRPLQGPYEQYF
>TRBV6-1|TRBJ1-1|TRBD1|few
TGTGCCAGCAGACTTACAGGGGGCCCTGAAGCTTTCTTT
CASRLTGGPEAFF
>TRBV5-1|TRBJ2-7|NA|NA
TGCGCCAGCAGCTTGGACACAGCCGAATACGAGCAGTACTTC
CASSLDTAEYEQYF
>TRBV23-1|TRBJ2-2|NA|NA
TGCGCCAGCAGTCGGGCGGAGGGGATAGGACCGACCCTAAACACCGGGGAGCTGTTTTTT
CASSRAEGIGPTLNTGELFF
>TRBV6-5|TRBJ2-1|TRBD1|NA
TGTGCCAGCAGTTACTCGACAGGGGGCGCGGACAATGAGCAGTTCTTC
CASSYSTGGADNEQFF
>TRBV27|TRBJ2-7|NA|once
TGTGCCAGCACAGGCCCAACCTACGAGCAGTACTTC
CASTGPTYEQYF
>TRBV9|TRBJ2-7|NA|NA
TGTGCCAGCAGCGTAGGGGGCAGGGTCGCGTACGAGCAGTACTTC
CASSVGGRVAYEQYF
>TRBV30|TRBJ2-5|TRBD2|NA
TGTGCCTGGAGTGTACGAGGCGGGGGGGCCGTGAGGGAGACCCAGTACTTC
CAWSVRGGGAVRETQYF
>TRBV29-1|TRBJ2-1|NA|few
TGCAGCGTTGAAGGCACAGGGCTCCGTTCATACAATGAGCAGTTCTTC
CSVEGTGLRSYNEQFF
>TRBV7-8|TRBJ2-3|TRBD1|once
TGTGCCAGCAGCTTACCTGACAGGGGTCGGACTCTGGGCACAGATACGCAGTATTTT
CASSLPDRGRTLGTDTQYF
>TRBV4-2|TRBJ2-7|NA|once
TGTGCCAGCAGCCCGGCCCTCGGGGAGGTCAACGAGCAGTACTTC
CASSPALGEVNEQYF
>TRBV18|TRBJ2-5|NA|few
TGTGCCAGCTCGCCCGAGACAGATAAGGCTTTTGGGACCCAGTACTTC
CASSPETDKAFGTQYF
>TRBV28|TRBJ1-3|TRBD1|NA
TGTGCCAGCAGTCGTATTGGACAGGGAAAAATCTCTGGAAACACCATATATTTT
CASSRIGQGKISGNTIYF
>TRBV7-9|TRBJ1-2|NA|NA
TGTGCCAGCAGCGCCTTGTCCAGGGAACGAGACTATGGCTACACCTTC
CASSALSRERDYGYTF
>TRBV11-2|TRBJ2-7|NA|NA
TGTGCCAGCAGCTCCGTACACCACGAGCAGTACTTC
CASSSVHHEQYF
>TRBV6-4|TRBJ2-2|TRBD1|NA
TGTGCCAGCAGTGTGTCCGGGACAGGGGGCGCCTTGGACACCGGGGAGCTGTTTTTT
CASSVSGTGGALDTGELFF
>TRBV28|TRBJ2-2|TRBD2|NA
TGTGCCAGCAGTTTATTCTCCCTAGCGGATGCCACCGGGGAGCTGTTTTTT
CASSLFSLADATGELFF
>TRBV28|TRBJ2-7|TRBD1|NA
TGTGCCAGCAGTTTAGTGATGGGGACAGGGGCTACCAGCTCCTACGAGCAGTACTTC
CASSLVMGTGATSSYEQYF
>TRBV19|TRBJ2-2|NA|NA
TGTGCCAGTAGTGACCGGGTCGGGGAGCTGTTTTTT
CASSDRVGELFF
>TRBV19|TRBJ2-1|TRBD1|NA
TGTACCAGTAGTCGAGGACAGGGTTGGAATGAGCAGTTCTTC
CTSSRGQGWNEQFF
>TRBV30|TRBJ2-1|NA|NA
TGTTCGTCCCGGGGGGCCTCCTACAATGAGCAGTTCTTC
CSSRGASYNEQFF
>TRBV27|TRBJ2-1|TRBD2|NA
TGTGCCAGCAGTCCCACTCCATCTAGCGGGGACAATGAGCAGTTCTTC
CASSPTPSSGDNEQFF
>TRBV30|TRBJ1-2|TRBD1|NA
TGTGCCTGGAGTGGAAGACAGGGGGGCTATGGCTACACCTTC
CAWSGRQGGYGYTF